One and the same sample provided the 18 T cell receptor beta chains below, sequenced in a study of molecular identifiers for immune sequencing clone quantification. TCRdb fed the PCR reads into MiXCR, producing one record per CDR3 protein. The data hold under 600,000 distinct CDR3 sequences, with about a fifth observed a single time. Specimen: naive CD8+ T cells from blood, with Jurkat cell RNA spiked in. The subset denotes: FACS-sorted CD8+CD4-CCR7+CD45RA+ naive T cells. These receptors came from a human donor in good health. Some libraries in this study had Jurkat cell RNA spiked in.

The chain joins TRBV27 to TRBJ2-2; 9 nucleotides agree with TRBD2. Losses at the gene ends were 5 bases for V and 6 bases for J; bases not matched to a gene: 10. This CDR3 is built from 16 residues. From germline, CDR1 is MNHEY and CDR2 SMNVEV (reference sequence). CDR3 DNA: TGTGCCAGCAGTCTTTCGGGACTAGCTAGAGCCGGGGAGCTGTTTTTT. Protein product: CASSLSGLARAGELFF.

In this sample, this clonotype turned up many times. V and J are TRBV6-2 or TRBV6-3 and TRBJ2-5; D is perhaps TRBD2 (5 bases). CDR3 length equals 14 residues. Germline V CDR1 and CDR2: MNHEY, SVGEGT. V lost 1 base and J lost 5, with 11 bases in between. The CDR3 nucleotides read TGTGCCAGCAGTTACTTCAGAGGCGGGGAGACCCAGTACTTC. This translates into CASSYFRGGETQYF.

This clonotype was detected only a few times. The J gene is TRBJ2-5, the V gene TRBV7-3; 8 bases match TRBD1. Losses at the gene ends were 0 bases for V and 2 bases for J; bases not matched to a gene: 5. CDR1 is SGHTA, CDR2 FQGTGA, per germline. CDR3 size: 16 residues. CDR3 sequence: CASSLTGTGVQETQYF. CDR3 nucleotide sequence: TGTGCCAGCAGCTTAACCGGGACAGGCGTTCAAGAGACCCAGTACTTC.

This clonotype was counted at least ten times. The chain uses TRBV20-1 and TRBJ2-7; possible D gene TRBD1, 6 bases. V was shortened by 3 bases and J by 2 bases, with 11 bases between the two germline ends. Germline CDR1 DFQATT, CDR2 SNEGSKA (reference sequence). The CDR3 consists of 13 residues. CDR3 region: CSARRRGPYEQYF. CDR3 DNA: TGCAGTGCTAGGCGCAGGGGACCCTACGAGCAGTACTTC.

Of note for this clonotype: This may be a read error, as it is one base from a much larger clone. V and J are TRBV4-1 and TRBJ2-2; no clear D gene. Trimming shortened V by 5 bases and J by 2 bases, and 12 bases separated the two germline ends. The CDR3 extends over 15 amino acids. The germline CDR1 and CDR2 sequences are MGHRA and YSYEKL. Here the CDR3 reads CASSEDEPNTGELFF. The CDR3 DNA is TGCGCCAGCAGCGAGGACGAACCTAACACCGGGGAGCTGTTTTTT.

This clonotype was counted at least ten times. J is TRBJ1-5 and V is TRBV7-9; 7 positions match TRBD1. This CDR3 is built from 15 residues. The germline gives CDR1 SEHNR, CDR2 FQNEAQ (reference sequence). The V gene end was trimmed by 1 base and the J gene end by 6 bases; junction bases not matched to a gene: 6. DNA of the CDR3: TGTGCCAGCAGCTTAGGTCGAGGGGGCGGTCAGCCCCAGCATTTT. This codes for CASSLGRGGGQPQHF.

This clonotype was detected ten times or more. The chain employs TRBV15 and TRBJ2-6, with a weak D call TRBD2 (5 bases). This CDR3 region has 12 residues. Germline V gene sequence: CDR1 LNHNV, CDR2 YYDKDF (reference sequence). Trimming removed 0 bases at V and 12 bases at J, with 6 bases between. In nucleotides, the CDR3 is TGTGCCACCAGCAGAGATACTAGCGTCCTGACTTTC. It is translated as CATSRDTSVLTF.

Remarks on this clonotype: Just one base apart from a much larger clone, this may be a read error. The chain links TRBV20-1 to TRBJ1-1; D is undetermined. This CDR3 spans 11 amino acids. CDR1 is DFQATT and CDR2 is SNEGSKA in the germline V gene (reference sequence). The CDR3: CGARLGTEAFF. The CDR3 nucleotides are TGCGGTGCTAGATTGGGTACTGAAGCTTTCTTT.

CDR3 DNA: TGTGCCAGCAGCTTAGAGGAGGTGGGTGAGCAGTTCTTC. This sequence encodes CASSLEEVGEQFF. This rearrangement joins TRBV11-2 to TRBJ2-1; the D gene is possibly TRBD2 (5 bases). The CDR3 is 13 residues long. Germline V gene lookup returns CDR1 SGHAT and CDR2 FQNNGV. Trimming stripped 0 bases from V and 9 bases from J, with 9 bases between.

This clonotype was picked up many times. The chain is built from TRBV12-3 or TRBV12-4 and TRBJ2-2, with 9 bases identical to TRBD1. The CDR3 contains 16 residues. V shed 5 bases, J shed 6 bases, and the junction held 10 bases outside the gene matches. The CDR3 DNA is TGTGCCAGCAGTCTAAGGACAGGGGAATTCTCCGGGGAGCTGTTTTTT. Translated: CASSLRTGEFSGELFF.

This clonotype came up once. Being one base from a much bigger clone, this may be a read error. The chain employs TRBV24-1 and TRBJ2-2; possible D gene TRBD2, 5 bases. The CDR3 extends over 14 amino acids. The germline V gene has CDR1 KGHDR and CDR2 SFDVKD. CDR3 sequence (DNA): TGTGCCACCAGTGATCCCGACACCACCGGGGAGCTGTCTTTT. It is translated as CATSDPDTTGELSF.

This clonotype was found many times. This rearrangement joins TRBV7-2 to TRBJ1-5; a possible D gene is TRBD1 (6 bases). CDR1 SGHTA and CDR2 FQGNSA come from the germline V gene. The CDR3 is made up of 15 amino acids. The V gene lost 5 bases and the J gene lost 5 bases, with 16 bases spanning the gap. The CDR3 sequence: CASSPDAGAYQPQHF. CDR3 sequence (DNA): TGTGCCAGCAGCCCAGACGCGGGGGCTTATCAGCCCCAGCATTTT.

The CDR3 region has the DNA TGTGCCAGCAGCTTACGAGGGACGGTGAATCAGCCCCAGCATTTT. Its translation: CASSLRGTVNQPQHF. This sequence joins TRBV11-2 and TRBJ1-5, with TRBD1 as a possible D gene (5 bases). Trimming removed 2 bases at V and 4 bases at J, with 12 bases between. The CDR3 consists of 15 residues. In germline, CDR1 is SGHAT, CDR2 FQNNGV.

Details on this clonotype: This may stem from a read error, because a much larger clone lies one nucleotide away. The V call is TRBV7-3, the J call TRBJ2-3; D might be TRBD1 or TRBD2, each matching 5 bases. CDR1 and CDR2 (germline): SGHTA, FQGTGA. There are 15 residues in the CDR3. CDR3 in DNA: TGTGCCAGCAGCTTATCTGCGGGTAACACAGGTACGCAGTATTTT. It codes for CASSLSAGNTGTQYF.

This sequence joins TRBV19 and TRBJ2-7, with D uncertain. Trimming cost V 3 bases and J 2 bases, with 14 bases left between them. CDR3 length: 15 amino acids. CDR1 and CDR2 (germline): LNHDA, SQIVND (reference sequence). CDR3 sequence (DNA): TGTGCCAGTAGTATTGGCAGTCCAACTACCTACGAGCAGTACTTC. Amino acid sequence: CASSIGSPTTYEQYF.

This clonotype was detected a few times. One junction end does not reproduce the germline sequence, and a read error may be involved. The chain is built from TRBV7-7 and TRBJ2-2; D call uncertain. There are 16 residues in the CDR3. Germline V gene data show CDR1 as SSHAT and CDR2 as FNYEAQ (reference sequence). CDR3 amino acids: CASSLVPTPNTGELFF. The CDR3 DNA is TGTGCTAGCAGCTTAGTTCCGACACCGAACACCGGGGAGCTGTTTTTT.

The V gene is TRBV7-9, the J gene TRBJ2-7; D is possibly TRBD1 (5 bases). The CDR3 runs 12 residues. Trimming removed 8 bases at V and 3 bases at J, with 11 bases between. The V gene's germline CDR1 is SEHNR and CDR2 FQNEAQ (reference sequence). As DNA, the CDR3 is TGTGCCAGCGGCCGGACAAGCTACGAGCAGTACTTC. Protein product: CASGRTSYEQYF.

The chain combines TRBV30 with TRBJ1-4, with no clear D. Germline V CDR1 and CDR2: GTSNPN, SVGIG (reference sequence). CDR3 size: 14 residues. Trimming removed 0 bases at V and 7 bases at J, with 12 bases between. The CDR3 region is CAWSVEVGFEKLFF. The CDR3, as DNA: TGTGCCTGGAGTGTCGAAGTGGGGTTTGAAAAACTGTTTTTT.